This T cell receptor (beta chain) was profiled in a study of blood T cell repertoires in COVID-19. Overall study: Recovered status applied to Cohort 3 donors who had two consecutive negative PCRs. It also applied to those with clearance or with symptom resolution. The origin of the acute and convalescent COVID-19 samples was the United States, Italy and Spain.

Membership in each cohort depended on participant-reported clinical history. Assay used: immunoSEQ multiplex PCR; TCRdb lists only in-frame clones, some missing. The sample records a few hundred thousand clones, 70% to 90% being singletons. Germline loops: CDR1 SGHTA, CDR2 FQGNSA. This CDR3 spans 14 amino acids. V was clipped by 0 bases and J by 7 bases, with 10 bases between them. The rearrangement joins TRBV7-2 to TRBJ2-1; D is possibly TRBD2 (5 bases). The receptor was isolated from a middle-aged man in a cohort exposed to, infected with or recovered from COVID-19 (not recorded which). Sequencing input: PBMCs or T cells enriched from blood (not recorded which). Here the CDR3 DNA reads TGTGCCAGCAGCTTAGCCCTAGCTGCAAATGAGCAGTTCTTC. Translated: CASSLALAANEQFF.